A selection of T cell receptor beta chains follows, all from one sample in a study of cytomegalovirus exposure and HLA in healthy donors. Clones were sequenced by immunoSEQ multiplex PCR, and TCRdb holds only the in-frame ones, with some missing. The sample holds over 130,000 clones, 60% to 85% seen once. Input material: PBMCs. The source of these receptors is a man aged 35 to 55 in good health and CMV-seronegative. CDR3s include the opening cysteine and the closing phenylalanine or tryptophan. Fields, in order: V gene, CDR3 length, J gene, D gene, clone size, CDR3 protein, CDR3 DNA. The D gene is left open where the match is weak. Not every row has a clone size; where given, it reads once, few, many or a size class.

TRBV18	16	TRBJ1-2	-	-	CASSSTMLTVLYGYTF	TGTGCCAGCTCATCGACAATGTTGACAGTCCTCTATGGCTACACCTTC
TRBV6-6	14	TRBJ2-7	TRBD2	-	CASSYLAGEGEQYF	TGTGCCAGCAGTTACCTAGCGGGAGAGGGAGAGCAGTACTTC
TRBV5-1	16	TRBJ2-2	-	-	CASSLVGSSNTGELFF	TGCGCCAGCAGCTTGGTTGGCAGTTCGAACACCGGGGAGCTGTTTTTT
TRBV5-6	16	TRBJ2-1	-	-	CASSQGNFLPYNEQFF	TGTGCCAGCAGCCAGGGAAATTTTTTACCCTACAATGAGCAGTTCTTC
TRBV27	14	TRBJ2-7	-	-	CASSLSGLRYEQYF	TGTGCCAGCAGTTTATCTGGCCTCCGCTACGAGCAGTACTTC
TRBV27	15	TRBJ2-3	TRBD1	-	CASSRTGDGTDTQYF	TGTGCCAGCAGTCGGACAGGGGACGGCACAGATACGCAGTATTTT
TRBV7-3	14	TRBJ2-3	-	once	CASSPTSAPDTQYF	TGTGCCAGCAGCCCAACTAGTGCGCCAGATACGCAGTATTTT
TRBV29-1	13	TRBJ1-1	TRBD1	few	CSVGTGGNTEAFF	TGCAGCGTTGGTACAGGGGGGAACACTGAAGCTTTCTTT
TRBV5-3	16	TRBJ1-6	TRBD1	-	CARSRDRDGVYSPLHF	TGTGCCAGAAGCCGCGACAGGGACGGCGTGTATTCACCCCTCCACTTT
TRBV7-9	11	TRBJ2-7	-	once	CASSQGGEQYF	TGTGCCAGCAGCCAAGGGGGCGAGCAGTACTTC
TRBV7-9	16	TRBJ2-3	-	once	CASSLALGQGGDTQYF	TGTGCCAGCAGCTTAGCGCTGGGGCAGGGAGGAGATACGCAGTATTTT
TRBV5-6	15	TRBJ1-1	TRBD1	once	CASSLGQGELTEAFF	TGTGCCAGCAGCTTGGGGCAGGGGGAGTTGACTGAAGCTTTCTTT
TRBV14	18	TRBJ2-3	TRBD2	-	CASSQDLRLADGTDTQYF	TGTGCCAGCAGCCAAGATCTTCGACTAGCGGATGGCACAGATACGCAGTATTTT
TRBV6-1	15	TRBJ2-1	TRBD1	-	CASSELTGAYNEQFF	TGTGCCAGCAGTGAACTGACAGGGGCCTACAATGAGCAGTTCTTC
TRBV9	15	TRBJ1-2	TRBD1	-	CASSGQGRANYGYTF	TGTGCCAGCAGCGGACAGGGGCGAGCTAACTATGGCTACACCTTC
TRBV7-7	15	TRBJ2-7	-	-	CASSAGQLGSYEQYF	TGTGCCAGCAGCGCGGGACAGCTTGGGTCTTACGAGCAGTACTTC
TRBV10-3	16	TRBJ2-2	-	-	CAISEQVDANTGELFF	TGTGCCATCAGTGAACAGGTCGACGCGAACACCGGGGAGCTGTTTTTT
TRBV5-6	16	TRBJ2-3	-	-	CASSLELAVRTDTQYF	TGTGCCAGCAGCTTGGAACTAGCTGTCCGCACAGATACGCAGTATTTT
TRBV12-5	16	TRBJ2-2	-	-	CASGLVIFGITGELFF	TGTGCTAGTGGTTTGGTAATCTTCGGGATCACCGGGGAGCTGTTTTTT
TRBV27	15	TRBJ2-3	TRBD2	-	CASSPLAGITDTQYF	TGTGCCAGCAGTCCCCTAGCGGGAATCACAGATACGCAGTATTTT
TRBV10-3	17	TRBJ1-5	-	-	CAISEGPTGYSNQPQHF	TGTGCCATCAGTGAAGGCCCGACAGGTTATAGCAATCAGCCCCAGCATTTT
TRBV5-1	13	TRBJ2-7	-	-	CASGRGSGYEQYF	TGCGCCAGCGGGAGAGGGTCTGGGTACGAGCAGTACTTC
TRBV7-2	15	TRBJ2-1	TRBD2	once	CASSLERGAYNEQFF	TGTGCCAGCAGCCTAGAGCGGGGGGCCTACAATGAGCAGTTCTTC
TRBV7-6	16	TRBJ1-3	-	-	CASSLVGSGTGNTIYF	TGTGCCAGCAGCTTAGTTGGGTCAGGGACTGGAAACACCATATATTTT
TRBV7-2	19	TRBJ2-6	-	-	CASSLWSQGGRSGANVLTF	TGTGCCAGCAGCTTATGGTCTCAGGGGGGACGCTCTGGGGCCAACGTCCTGACTTTC
TRBV29-1	13	TRBJ2-5	-	few	CSVGRQERETQYF	TGCAGCGTTGGGAGACAGGAGAGGGAGACCCAGTACTTC
TRBV7-9	15	TRBJ2-7	TRBD2	-	CSSSRVSGGDYEQYF	TGTTCCAGCAGCCGCGTTAGCGGGGGAGATTACGAGCAGTACTTC
TRBV30	14	TRBJ2-7	TRBD1	-	CAWIPGTGTYEQYF	TGTGCCTGGATTCCCGGGACAGGGACCTACGAGCAGTACTTC
TRBV9	16	TRBJ2-5	TRBD2	-	CASSVGTSGGGETQYF	TGTGCCAGCAGCGTAGGGACTAGCGGAGGAGGGGAGACCCAGTACTTC